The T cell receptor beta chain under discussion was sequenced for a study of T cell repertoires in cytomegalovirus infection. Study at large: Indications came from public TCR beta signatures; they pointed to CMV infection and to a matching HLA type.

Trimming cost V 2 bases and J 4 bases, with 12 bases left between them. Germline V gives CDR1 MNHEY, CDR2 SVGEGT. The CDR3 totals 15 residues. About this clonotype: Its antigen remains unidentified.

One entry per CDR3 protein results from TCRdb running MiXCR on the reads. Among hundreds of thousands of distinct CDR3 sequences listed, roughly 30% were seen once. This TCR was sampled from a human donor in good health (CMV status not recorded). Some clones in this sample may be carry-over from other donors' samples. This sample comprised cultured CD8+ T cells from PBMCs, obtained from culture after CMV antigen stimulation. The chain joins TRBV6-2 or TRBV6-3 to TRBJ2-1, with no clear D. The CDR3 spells CASSYPLVGYNEQFF. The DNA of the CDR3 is TGTGCCAGCAGTTACCCCCTTGTGGGGTACAATGAGCAGTTCTTC.